This T cell receptor beta chain was sequenced during a study of cytomegalovirus exposure and HLA in healthy donors. Whole-study findings and limits: Among donors in an Asian-associated ancestry cluster, a later analysis reportedly found fewer N-insertions than the approximately 670-donor mean. In vitro data verified a few CMV-associated chains as specific for CMV antigens. A prior analysis recorded that most TCR beta V segments were productive about 87% or about 30% of the time.

The CDR3 loop spans 14 amino acids. Looked up from germline, CDR1 is SNHLY and CDR2 is FYNNEI. With regard to this clone: No antigen is known for it.

PCR amplification relied on 60 Vbeta primers (plus 13 Jbeta primers). TCRdb's table, derived via immunoSEQ multiplex PCR, lists solely in-frame clones and lacks some. This table has some 190,000 clones, about 82% appearing once. The specimen sequenced was PBMCs. The TCR originated in a woman aged 25 to 39 in good health and CMV-seronegative. V gene TRBV2 combines with J gene TRBJ2-1; D is undetermined. The CDR3 region is CARSGSSSYNEQFF. Here the CDR3 DNA reads TGTGCGCGATCCGGTAGTAGCTCCTACAATGAGCAGTTCTTC.